The 8 T cell receptor beta chains given below trace back to one sample, sequenced in a study of blood T cell repertoires in COVID-19. TCRdb's copy holds only in-frame clones and misses some; the assay was immunoSEQ multiplex PCR. The table shows fewer than 350,000 clones, with about 82% occurring only once. The sequencing input was peripheral blood. These TCRs come from a woman aged 45-65 years with active or convalescent COVID-19.

This clone was counted once. The genes are TRBV19 and TRBJ2-1; tentatively, D is TRBD2 (5 bases). The germline V and J ends were trimmed by 3 bases and 9 bases, with 6 bases remaining between them. Looked up from germline, CDR1 is LNHDA and CDR2 is SQIVND (reference sequence). The CDR3 contains 11 residues. This CDR3 reads CASSMGVEQFF. The CDR3, as DNA: TGTGCCAGTAGTATGGGAGTTGAGCAGTTCTTC.

This chain connects TRBV5-1 to TRBJ1-1; 8 bases match TRBD1. In germline, CDR1 is SGHRS, CDR2 YFSETQ. The CDR3 runs 16 residues. V trimming: 7 bases; J trimming: 1 base; junction bases outside the gene matches: 12. CDR3 loop: CASGLIPGGGNTEAFF. The CDR3 region has the DNA TGCGCCAGCGGACTGATTCCAGGGGGCGGGAACACTGAAGCTTTCTTT.

The chain recombines TRBV10-1 with TRBJ2-3; a possible D gene is TRBD1 (6 bases). The length of the CDR3 is 18 residues. The ends were cut back, 2 bases at V and 3 bases at J, with 21 bases in the middle. Germline V gives CDR1 WNHNN, CDR2 SYGVQD (reference sequence). CDR3 region: CASSETPTGFGATDTQYF. In DNA form, the CDR3 reads TGCGCCAGCAGTGAGACCCCGACAGGCTTTGGGGCGACAGATACGCAGTATTTT.

The chain links TRBV6-5 to TRBJ1-2; no definite D call. V lost 2 bases to trimming and J lost 0 bases, with 13 bases between them. The CDR3 consists of 16 residues. Per the germline V gene, CDR1 is MNHEY and CDR2 is SVGAGI. The CDR3 nucleotides read TGTGCCAGCAGTTACCGGAGAGAACCTACTAACTATGGCTACACCTTC. Residues: CASSYRREPTNYGYTF.

Only a few counts were recorded for this clone. V gene TRBV7-9 combines with J gene TRBJ1-5; maybe TRBD1 (6 bases). CDR1 is SEHNR and CDR2 is FQNEAQ in the germline V gene (reference sequence). This CDR3 has 14 amino acids. V was trimmed by 1 base and J by 4 bases, leaving 8 bases between them. CDR3 DNA: TGTGCCAGCAGCTTAGGGACAGAAAATCAGCCCCAGCATTTT. As protein: CASSLGTENQPQHF.

V gene TRBV28 combines with J gene TRBJ2-7, with D maybe TRBD2 (6 bases). V was cut by 3 bases and J by 1 base, with 10 bases left in between. This CDR3 comprises 14 residues. Germline V gives CDR1 MDHEN, CDR2 SYDVKM. CDR3 amino acids: CASSFGRDSYEQYF. The CDR3 nucleotides read TGTGCCAGCAGTTTTGGGCGGGATTCCTACGAGCAGTACTTC.

The chain carries TRBV3-1 (or the pseudogene TRBV3-2) and TRBJ2-1; maybe TRBD2 (6 bases). The germline CDR1 and CDR2 sequences are LGHDT and YNNKEL (reference sequence). CDR3 length equals 14 residues. V shed 1 base and J shed 5 bases, with 9 bases lying between them. As DNA, the CDR3 is TGTGCCAGCAGCCAAGCCTCGGGGGACAATGAGCAGTTCTTC. Its protein product is CASSQASGDNEQFF.

The chain links TRBV7-2 to TRBJ1-2, with 7 bases lining up with TRBD1. Germline-derived CDR1 and CDR2 are SGHTA and FQGNSA. Trimming at V came to 5 bases and at J to 8 bases, leaving 5 bases not matched to a gene. This CDR3 spans 12 amino acids. The CDR3 DNA is TGTGCCAGCAGCCTACAGGGGTTGGGCTACACCTTC. Amino acids: CASSLQGLGYTF.